This T cell receptor (beta chain) appears in the sequencing data of a study of control samples from healthy donors and cancer patients. TCRdb keeps only in-frame clones here, not all; method: immunoSEQ multiplex PCR. The sample carries 150,000 to 200,000 clones, around 90% recorded once. The CDR3 runs to 13 residues. V was cut by 3 bases and J by 4 bases, with 9 bases left in between. CDR1 MDHEN and CDR2 SYDVKM come from the germline V gene. The sequenced material came from blood. This chain uses TRBV28 with TRBJ1-1; D gene unclear. This clonotype was obtained from a woman aged 25-40 years in good health. The CDR3 loop reads CASSLSMGTEAFF. Written as DNA, the CDR3 is TGTGCCAGCAGTTTGTCTATGGGCACTGAAGCTTTCTTT.